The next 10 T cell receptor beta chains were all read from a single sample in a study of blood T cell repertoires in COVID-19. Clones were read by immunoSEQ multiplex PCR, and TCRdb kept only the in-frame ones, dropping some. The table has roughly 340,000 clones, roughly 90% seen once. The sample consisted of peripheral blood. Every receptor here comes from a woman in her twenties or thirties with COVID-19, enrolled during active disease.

This CDR3 reads CASSAGPGIRGTGGYTF. CDR3 DNA sequence: TGTGCCAGCAGCGCGGGGCCCGGAATCAGGGGGACCGGGGGCTACACCTTC. This chain joins TRBV9 and TRBJ1-2; 7 bases map to TRBD1. Germline values: CDR1 SGDLS, CDR2 YYNGEE. Losses at the gene ends were 3 bases for V and 8 bases for J; bases not matched to a gene: 19. The CDR3 is made up of 17 amino acids.

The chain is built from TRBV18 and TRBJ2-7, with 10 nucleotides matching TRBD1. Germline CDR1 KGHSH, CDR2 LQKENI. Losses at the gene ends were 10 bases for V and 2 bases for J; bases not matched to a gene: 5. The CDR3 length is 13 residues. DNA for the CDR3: TGTGCCACCGGGACAGGGGCCGCCTACGAGCAGTACTTC. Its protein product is CATGTGAAYEQYF. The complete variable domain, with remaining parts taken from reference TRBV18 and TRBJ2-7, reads NAGVMQNPRHLVRRRGQEARLRCSPMKGHSHVYWYRQLPEEGLKFMVYLQKENIIDESGMPKERFSAEFPKEGPSILRIQQVVRGDSAAYFCATGTGAAYEQYFGPGTRLTVT.

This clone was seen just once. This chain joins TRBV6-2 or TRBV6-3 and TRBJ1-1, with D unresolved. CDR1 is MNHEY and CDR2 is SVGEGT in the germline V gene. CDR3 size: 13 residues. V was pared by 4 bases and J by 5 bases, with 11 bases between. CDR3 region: CASSLEVDTEAFF. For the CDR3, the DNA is TGTGCCAGCAGTTTGGAGGTCGATACTGAAGCTTTCTTT.

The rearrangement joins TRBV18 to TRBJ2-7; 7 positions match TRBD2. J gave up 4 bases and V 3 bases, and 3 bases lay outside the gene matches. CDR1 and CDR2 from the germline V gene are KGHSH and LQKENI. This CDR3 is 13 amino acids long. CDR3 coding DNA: TGTGCCAGCTCACCTTTTAGCGGGTACGAGCAGTACGTC. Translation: CASSPFSGYEQYV.

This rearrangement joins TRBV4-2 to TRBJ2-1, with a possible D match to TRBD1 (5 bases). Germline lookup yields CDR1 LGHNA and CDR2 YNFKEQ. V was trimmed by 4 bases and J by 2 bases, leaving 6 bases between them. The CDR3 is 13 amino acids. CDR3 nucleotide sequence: TGTGCCAGCAGCCGACAGACCTACAATGAGCAGTTCTTC. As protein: CASSRQTYNEQFF.

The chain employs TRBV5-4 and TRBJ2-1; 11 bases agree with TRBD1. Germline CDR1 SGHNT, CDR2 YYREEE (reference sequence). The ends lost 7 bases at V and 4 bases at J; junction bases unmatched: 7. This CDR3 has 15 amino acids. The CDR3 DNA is TGTGCCAGCTCCTTCGGGGACAGGGGGTACAATGAGCAGTTCTTC. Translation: CASSFGDRGYNEQFF.

CDR3 residues: CASSLTWGGNQPQHF. The CDR3 DNA follows: TGTGCCAGCAGCCTAACGTGGGGGGGCAATCAGCCCCAGCATTTT. The chain combines TRBV3-1 (or the pseudogene TRBV3-2) with TRBJ1-5; a weak D match, TRBD1 (5 bases). Germline V CDR1 and CDR2: LGHDT, YNNKEL (reference sequence). CDR3 size: 15 residues. The germline V and J ends were trimmed by 4 bases and 2 bases, with 12 bases remaining between them.

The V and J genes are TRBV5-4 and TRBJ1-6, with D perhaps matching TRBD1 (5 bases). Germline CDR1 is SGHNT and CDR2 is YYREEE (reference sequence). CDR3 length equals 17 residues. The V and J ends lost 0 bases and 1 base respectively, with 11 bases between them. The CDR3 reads CASSLAGGGSYNSPLHF. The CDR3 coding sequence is TGTGCCAGCAGCTTGGCCGGGGGAGGGTCCTATAATTCACCCCTCCACTTT.

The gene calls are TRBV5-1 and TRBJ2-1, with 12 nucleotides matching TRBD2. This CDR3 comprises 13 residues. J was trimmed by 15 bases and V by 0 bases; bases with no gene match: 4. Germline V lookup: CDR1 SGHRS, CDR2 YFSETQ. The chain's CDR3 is CASSLASGGVRFF. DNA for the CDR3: TGCGCCAGCAGCTTGGCTAGCGGGGGGGTAAGGTTCTTC.

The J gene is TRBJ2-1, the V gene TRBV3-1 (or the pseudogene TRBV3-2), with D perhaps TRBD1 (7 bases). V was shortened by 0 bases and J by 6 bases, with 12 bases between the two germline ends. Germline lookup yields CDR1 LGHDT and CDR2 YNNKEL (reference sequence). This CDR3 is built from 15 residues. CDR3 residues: CASSQEGQGGNEQFF. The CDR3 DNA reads TGTGCCAGCAGCCAAGAAGGGCAGGGGGGCAATGAGCAGTTCTTC.